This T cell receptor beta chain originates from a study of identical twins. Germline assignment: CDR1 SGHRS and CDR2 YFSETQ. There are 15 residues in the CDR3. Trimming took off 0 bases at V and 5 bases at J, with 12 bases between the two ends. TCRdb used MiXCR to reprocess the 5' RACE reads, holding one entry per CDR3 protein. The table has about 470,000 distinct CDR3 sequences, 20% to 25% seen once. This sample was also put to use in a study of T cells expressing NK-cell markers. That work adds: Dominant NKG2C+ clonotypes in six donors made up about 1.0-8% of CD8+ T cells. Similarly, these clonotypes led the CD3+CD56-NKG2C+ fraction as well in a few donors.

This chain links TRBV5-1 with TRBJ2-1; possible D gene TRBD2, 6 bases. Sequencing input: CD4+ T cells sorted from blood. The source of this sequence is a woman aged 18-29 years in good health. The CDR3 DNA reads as TGCGCCAGCAGCTTGGTGGGACTGGCTAACAATGAGCAGTTCTTC. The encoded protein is CASSLVGLANNEQFF.